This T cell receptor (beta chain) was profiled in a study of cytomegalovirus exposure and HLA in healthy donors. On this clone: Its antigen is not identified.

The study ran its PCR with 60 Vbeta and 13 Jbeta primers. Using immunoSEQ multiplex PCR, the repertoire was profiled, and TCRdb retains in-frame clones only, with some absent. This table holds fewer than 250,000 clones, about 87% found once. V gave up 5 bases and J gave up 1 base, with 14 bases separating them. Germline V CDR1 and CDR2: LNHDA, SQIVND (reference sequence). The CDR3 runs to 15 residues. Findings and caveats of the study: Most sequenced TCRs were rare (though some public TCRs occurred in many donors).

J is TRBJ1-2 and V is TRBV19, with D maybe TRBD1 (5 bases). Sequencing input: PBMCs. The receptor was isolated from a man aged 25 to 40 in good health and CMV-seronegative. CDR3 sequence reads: CASSSDRRINYGYTF. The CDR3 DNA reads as TGTGCCAGTAGTTCTGACAGAAGAATTAACTATGGCTACACCTTC. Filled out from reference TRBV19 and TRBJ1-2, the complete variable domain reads DGGITQSPKYLFRKEGQNVTLSCEQNLNHDAMYWYRQDPGQGLRLIYYSQIVNDFQKGDIAEGYSVSREKKESFPLTVTSAQKNPTAFYLCASSSDRRINYGYTFGSGTRLTVV.